Listed below are T cell receptor beta chains from one sample, sequenced in a study of shared clonotypes between healthy human individuals. The assay was immunoSEQ multiplex PCR, and TCRdb's table has in-frame clones only and misses some. The table has hundreds of thousands of clones, approximately 73% seen once. The specimen was memory CD4+ T cells sorted from blood. These receptors all come from a woman in her twenties or thirties in good health. Both conserved end residues are part of each CDR3. Fields, in order: D gene, J gene, V gene, clone size, CDR3 protein, CDR3 DNA. The D gene is left open where the match is weak. Clone size is given for some rows only: seen once, a few or many times, or a class if the clone is expanded.

D gene: TRBD1; J gene: TRBJ1-3; V gene: TRBV28; clone size: .; CDR3 protein: CASIPGQGLGNTIYF; CDR3 DNA: TGTGCCAGCATCCCAGGACAGGGGTTGGGAAACACCATATATTTT
D gene: .; J gene: TRBJ2-7; V gene: TRBV30; clone size: .; CDR3 protein: CAWKSPVSYEQYF; CDR3 DNA: TGTGCCTGGAAGTCACCCGTCTCCTACGAACAGTACTTC
D gene: TRBD1; J gene: TRBJ1-4; V gene: TRBV5-1; clone size: .; CDR3 protein: CASSLAGTEGEKLFF; CDR3 DNA: TGCGCCAGCAGCTTGGCCGGGACAGAAGGGGAAAAACTGTTTTTT
D gene: .; J gene: TRBJ2-1; V gene: TRBV7-9; clone size: .; CDR3 protein: CASSLRVGLYNEQFF; CDR3 DNA: TGTGCCAGCAGCTTACGGGTAGGGCTGTACAATGAGCAGTTCTTC
D gene: .; J gene: TRBJ2-2; V gene: TRBV6-5; clone size: .; CDR3 protein: CASSYAPGTGELFF; CDR3 DNA: TGTGCCAGCAGTTACGCCCCCGGCACCGGGGAGCTGTTTTTT
D gene: TRBD1; J gene: TRBJ2-3; V gene: TRBV5-1; clone size: many; CDR3 protein: CASSLGQGVVTDTQYF; CDR3 DNA: TGCGCCAGCAGCTTAGGACAGGGGGTAGTCACAGATACGCAGTATTTT
D gene: TRBD1; J gene: TRBJ2-7; V gene: TRBV2; clone size: .; CDR3 protein: CASSDGTGGYEQYF; CDR3 DNA: TGTGCCAGCAGTGACGGGACAGGGGGGTACGAGCAGTACTTC
D gene: .; J gene: TRBJ1-1; V gene: TRBV7-9; clone size: many; CDR3 protein: CASSLVMDTEAFF; CDR3 DNA: TGTGCCAGCAGCTTAGTGATGGACACTGAAGCTTTCTTT
D gene: .; J gene: TRBJ2-5; V gene: TRBV5-6; clone size: .; CDR3 protein: CASSLESGWRETQYF; CDR3 DNA: TGTGCCAGCAGCTTGGAATCAGGGTGGAGAGAGACCCAGTACTTC
D gene: .; J gene: TRBJ2-7; V gene: TRBV2; clone size: .; CDR3 protein: CASRVDGSSYEQYF; CDR3 DNA: TGTGCCAGCAGAGTAGACGGGAGCTCCTACGAGCAGTACTTC
D gene: TRBD1; J gene: TRBJ2-1; V gene: TRBV15; clone size: .; CDR3 protein: CATSRDIRDRQFF; CDR3 DNA: TGTGCCACCAGCAGAGATATCAGGGACAGGCAGTTCTTC
D gene: .; J gene: TRBJ1-1; V gene: TRBV20-1; clone size: .; CDR3 protein: CSARAFEAFF; CDR3 DNA: TGCAGTGCGAGGGCTTTTGAAGCTTTCTTT
D gene: .; J gene: TRBJ2-7; V gene: TRBV5-6; clone size: few; CDR3 protein: CASSLWGARYEQYF; CDR3 DNA: TGTGCCAGCAGCTTATGGGGGGCCCGCTACGAGCAGTACTTC
D gene: .; J gene: TRBJ2-5; V gene: TRBV5-1; clone size: .; CDR3 protein: CASVPDLSGETQYF; CDR3 DNA: TGCGCCAGCGTGCCTGACCTGAGTGGAGAGACCCAGTACTTC
D gene: TRBD2; J gene: TRBJ2-3; V gene: TRBV2; clone size: .; CDR3 protein: CASSLLTSGTDTQYF; CDR3 DNA: TGTGCCAGCAGCCTCTTGACTAGCGGCACAGATACGCAGTATTTT
D gene: .; J gene: TRBJ2-7; V gene: TRBV6-1; clone size: .; CDR3 protein: CASSWAEDTYEQYF; CDR3 DNA: TGTGCCAGCAGTTGGGCGGAAGACACCTACGAGCAGTACTTC
D gene: TRBD2; J gene: TRBJ2-3; V gene: TRBV7-2; clone size: many; CDR3 protein: CASSWAGTSGTDTQYF; CDR3 DNA: TGTGCCAGCAGCTGGGCCGGGACTAGCGGCACAGATACGCAGTATTTT